Below, 15 T cell receptor beta chains from the same sample are listed, as sequenced in a study of post-analysis software for immune sequencing data (dated by TCRdb to the mid-2010s). On the study overall, not on this receptor specifically: Patients showed significantly higher frequencies than controls for 4 or 5 TRBV segments, among them TRBV5-6, TRBV5-1 and TRBV20-1.

These TCRs are of unknown antigen specificity. Library prep was done by PCR. The reads were generated on an Illumina HiSeq 2500. To reduce PCR and sequencing biases, unique molecular identifiers were built into the TCR beta cDNA libraries. TCRdb applied fastp at Q25 and MiXCR to the public reads, then kept only in-frame beta chains. One record per CDR3 amino acid sequence lists the most common genes and DNA. The sample table holds some 370,000 distinct CDR3 sequences, of which roughly 30% were seen once. The top ten clonotypes cover around an eighth of the sample. Input material: blood. The receptors here all came from a girl between 5 and 17 years old with multiple sclerosis.

V and J are TRBV12-3 or TRBV12-4 and TRBJ2-5; D may be TRBD1 (7 bases). The J call may be in error: the DNA end matches TRBJ2-7 better. This CDR3 is built from 14 residues. CDR3 protein: CASRFRGVVHEQYF. DNA of the CDR3: TGTGCCAGCAGGTTCAGGGGGGTGGTGCACGAGCAGTACTTC.

The chain employs TRBV7-8 and TRBJ1-2; maybe TRBD1 (5 bases). The CDR3 runs to 18 residues. The V and J ends lost 5 bases and 4 bases respectively, with 26 bases between them. The germline CDR1 and CDR2 sequences are SGHVS and FQNEAQ. This chain's CDR3 is CASSRSRDPGFRGYGYTF. The CDR3 bases are TGTGCCAGCAGCAGAAGCAGGGACCCGGGCTTTAGGGGCTATGGCTACACCTTC.

This clonotype was observed a handful of times. V and J are TRBV6-5 and TRBJ1-2; D is perhaps TRBD1 (6 bases). Germline V gene lookup returns CDR1 MNHEY and CDR2 SVGAGI. V was shortened by 6 bases and J by 0 bases, with 14 bases between the two germline ends. This CDR3 spans 15 amino acids. CDR3 DNA sequence: TGTGCCAGCAGGCGGACAGTTTTTTCTAACTATGGCTACACCTTC. Its protein is CASRRTVFSNYGYTF.

The chain carries TRBV10-3 and TRBJ2-1; 16 positions match TRBD2. The CDR3 runs to 16 residues. With 6 bases clipped from V and 8 bases from J, the junction kept 7 bases outside the gene matches. Germline lookup yields CDR1 ENHRY and CDR2 SYGVKD. CDR3 protein: CAISPGTSGGAYEQFF. As DNA, the CDR3 is TGTGCCATCAGCCCCGGGACTAGCGGGGGGGCGTATGAGCAGTTCTTC.

V and J are TRBV6-2 or TRBV6-3 and TRBJ2-1; 8 nucleotides align to TRBD1. The germline V gene has CDR1 MNHEY and CDR2 SVGEGT. The trim removed 5 bases at V and 3 bases at J, leaving 3 bases unmatched. This CDR3 has 14 residues. This CDR3 reads CASSRQGNYNEQFF. In DNA form, the CDR3 reads TGTGCCAGCAGTCGACAGGGGAACTACAATGAGCAGTTCTTC.

The rearrangement uses TRBV7-8 and TRBJ1-5; the D is unclear. Deletions cut 5 bases from V and 2 bases from J, with 10 bases between. CDR3 size: 14 residues. The germline V gene has CDR1 SGHVS and CDR2 FQNEAQ. Here the CDR3 DNA reads TGTGCCAGCAGCCTATTACCGGGCAATCAGCCCCAGCATTTT. It translates to CASSLLPGNQPQHF.

V gene TRBV29-1 combines with J gene TRBJ1-1; 7 bases fit TRBD1. From germline, CDR1 is SQVTM and CDR2 ANQGSEA. The CDR3 is 13 residues long. Unmatched junction bases numbered 4, after V lost 3 bases and J lost 3 bases. The CDR3 protein is CSVDLQGHTEAFF. CDR3 nucleotide sequence: TGCAGCGTTGACCTACAGGGGCACACTGAAGCTTTCTTT.

The gene calls are TRBV29-1 and TRBJ2-7; 12 nucleotides line up with TRBD2. V lost 7 bases and J lost 4; bases outside the gene matches: 2. The CDR3 consists of 12 residues. In germline, CDR1 is SQVTM, CDR2 ANQGSEA. CDR3 sequence (DNA): TGCAGCGGGGGACTAGCGGGTTACGAGCAGTACTTC. Translated: CSGGLAGYEQYF.

This chain joins TRBV21-1 and TRBJ2-4; the listed D gene, TRBD1, was not tested against the DNA. The end of the DNA aligns better with TRBJ2-7, so the J call may be wrong. TRBV21-1 is listed as a pseudogene. The CDR3 covers 15 residues. CDR3 sequence: CASSKEGDSYYEQYF. CDR3 sequence (DNA): TGTGCCAGCAGCAAAGAGGGGGACAGTTACTACGAGCAGTACTTC.

This chain connects TRBV6-5 to TRBJ2-5; 9 bases map to TRBD2. The V segment lost 0 bases and the J segment 7 bases; nucleotides outside the gene matches: 6. This CDR3 has 15 amino acids. Germline V gene lookup returns CDR1 MNHEY and CDR2 SVGAGI. CDR3 sequence reads: CASSYSAGGRGTQYF. As DNA, the CDR3 is TGTGCCAGCAGTTACTCGGCGGGGGGGAGGGGGACCCAGTACTTC.

A few counts support this clonotype. This chain links TRBV19 with TRBJ2-3; 10 nucleotides line up with TRBD2. The V gene end was trimmed by 0 bases and the J gene end by 3 bases; junction bases not matched to a gene: 3. In germline, CDR1 is LNHDA, CDR2 SQIVND (reference sequence). CDR3 length: 16 amino acids. The CDR3, as DNA: TGTGCCAGTAGTATAGAACTAGCGGGGCCGACAGATACGCAGTATTTT. It translates to CASSIELAGPTDTQYF.

The rearrangement joins TRBV5-1 to TRBJ2-3, with 9 bases aligning to TRBD2. The CDR3 is 15 residues long. J was trimmed by 4 bases and V by 4 bases; bases with no gene match: 7. From germline, CDR1 is SGHRS and CDR2 YFSETQ. Here the CDR3 DNA reads TGCGCCAGCAGCGGAGTGGCGGGGGGGTCAGATACGCAGTATTTT. This gives the protein CASSGVAGGSDTQYF.

The gene calls are TRBV15 and TRBJ2-5; D might be TRBD2 (6 bases). The CDR3 is 14 amino acids. Trimming removed 3 bases at V and 1 base at J, with 9 bases between. The germline gives CDR1 LNHNV, CDR2 YYDKDF (reference sequence). The CDR3, as DNA: TGTGCCACCAGCAGGGAGGGACTCCAAGAGACCCAGTACTTC. Amino acids: CATSREGLQETQYF.

The V and J genes are TRBV20-1 and TRBJ1-4, with 7 positions matching TRBD1. This CDR3 spans 13 amino acids. CDR1 and CDR2 from the germline V gene are DFQATT and SNEGSKA (reference sequence). The V gene end was trimmed by 6 bases and the J gene end by 6 bases; junction bases not matched to a gene: 7. In nucleotides, the CDR3 is TGCAGTGCGCAAGGGGGCGCGTATGAAAAACTGTTTTTT. Its translation is CSAQGGAYEKLFF.

V usage is TRBV6-6 and J usage is TRBJ2-1; 12 bases align to TRBD2. The CDR3 has 16 amino acids. The germline gives CDR1 MNHNY, CDR2 SVGAGI (reference sequence). Trimming cost V 5 bases and J 4 bases; bases outside gene matches: 6. The CDR3 reads CASSTTSGGPYNEQFF. CDR3 nucleotides: TGTGCCAGCAGTACTACTAGCGGGGGGCCTTACAATGAGCAGTTCTTC.